The clone carrying this T cell receptor (beta chain) showed up just a few times. Its cognate antigen is unknown. The CDR3 has 13 residues. Germline-derived CDR1 and CDR2 are SQVTM and ANQGSEA. V gave up 6 bases and J gave up 8 bases, with 16 bases separating them. This sample was taken from a study of cytomegalovirus exposure and HLA in healthy donors. Primers included in the PCR were 60 Vbeta and 13 Jbeta primers. Clones were read by immunoSEQ multiplex PCR, and TCRdb kept only the in-frame ones, dropping some. This sample carries 160,000 or so clones, around 80% of them seen once, and the ten largest clones take approximately 6.7%. Findings and limits, study-wide: Later analysis demonstrated an association between a missense DCLRE1C variant and TCR beta V- and J-gene trimming.

The receptor comes from a male donor in good health and CMV-seropositive. V and J are TRBV29-1 and TRBJ1-4; a possible D gene is TRBD1 (5 bases). Sequencing was carried out using PBMCs. The CDR3 DNA is TGCAGCGTGGGGGGAGGAGGGGACGAAAAACTGTTTTTT. The encoded protein is CSVGGGGDEKLFF.